What follows are 4 T cell receptor beta chains derived from one specimen sequenced in a study of CD8 T cells in ankylosing spondylitis. TCRdb recomputed calls from the 5' RACE reads with MiXCR, one row per CDR3 protein. Of roughly 670,000 distinct CDR3 sequences listed, 15% to 20% are singletons. These TCRs are of unknown antigen specificity. Study-wide points: Seemingly distinctive of ankylosing spondylitis blood was a TCR beta motif formed by eight highly homologous variants.

Sequenced material: blood, either unsorted or a sorted T cell fraction (not recorded which). The receptors were sampled from a male donor with ankylosing spondylitis.

The genes are TRBV7-9 and TRBJ2-7, with D perhaps matching TRBD1 or TRBD2 (5 bases each). The V and J ends lost 5 bases and 0 bases respectively, with 11 bases between them. Germline V gives CDR1 SEHNR, CDR2 FQNEAQ (reference sequence). The CDR3 is 14 residues long. The CDR3 region is CASSGTGPSYEQYF. The DNA for the CDR3 is TGTGCCAGCAGCGGCACGGGGCCCTCCTACGAGCAGTACTTC.

This clonotype appeared a few times. The chain uses TRBV4-1 and TRBJ1-1, with TRBD1 matching 7 bases. With V trimmed by 1 base and J by 3 bases, 8 bases remained unmatched. Germline-derived CDR1 and CDR2 are MGHRA and YSYEKL. The CDR3 loop spans 16 amino acids. CDR3 nucleotide sequence: TGCGCCAGCAGCCAAGGACAGGGAGGCGGGTACACTGAAGCTTTCTTT. Translation: CASSQGQGGGYTEAFF.

J is TRBJ2-3 and V is TRBV4-1; maybe TRBD2 (6 bases). CDR3 size: 18 residues. V gave up 4 bases and J gave up 5 bases, with 25 bases separating them. Germline CDR1 reads MGHRA; CDR2 reads YSYEKL. The CDR3 here is CASSPPRGLARSEDTQYF. The CDR3, as DNA: TGCGCCAGCAGCCCCCCCCGCGGGCTAGCGAGATCCGAAGATACGCAGTATTTT.

There are many counts of this clonotype. The chain is built from TRBV12-3 or TRBV12-4 and TRBJ2-2; 10 nucleotides agree with TRBD1. CDR3 length: 15 amino acids. J was trimmed by 4 bases and V by 5 bases; bases with no gene match: 4. The DNA of the CDR3 is TGTGCCAGCAGTAGGACAGGGGGAATCACCGGGGAGCTGTTTTTT. This sequence encodes CASSRTGGITGELFF.